The source of this TCR beta chain is a study of blood T cell repertoires in COVID-19. Study details: Italy, Spain and the United States were the sources of the convalescent and acute COVID-19 samples. In each case, the material was cDNA or gDNA derived from T cells, B-cell-depleted T cells, or PBMCs.

CDR1 and CDR2 from the germline V gene are LNHDA and SQIVND (reference sequence). The CDR3 spans 15 residues. With 3 bases clipped from V and 7 bases from J, the junction kept 8 bases outside the gene matches. Assay used: immunoSEQ multiplex PCR; TCRdb lists only in-frame clones, some missing. The table lists around 250,000 clones, roughly four fifths of them singletons, with more than 4% in the top ten. The sample was PBMCs or T cells enriched from blood (not recorded which). The TCR was taken from a man aged 35-49 years who had been exposed to COVID-19. The chain couples TRBV19 to TRBJ1-4, with 7 positions matching TRBD1. The DNA for the CDR3 is TGTGCCAGTAGTATGTTGGGGACAGTGGGTGAAAAACTGTTTTTT. This encodes CASSMLGTVGEKLFF.